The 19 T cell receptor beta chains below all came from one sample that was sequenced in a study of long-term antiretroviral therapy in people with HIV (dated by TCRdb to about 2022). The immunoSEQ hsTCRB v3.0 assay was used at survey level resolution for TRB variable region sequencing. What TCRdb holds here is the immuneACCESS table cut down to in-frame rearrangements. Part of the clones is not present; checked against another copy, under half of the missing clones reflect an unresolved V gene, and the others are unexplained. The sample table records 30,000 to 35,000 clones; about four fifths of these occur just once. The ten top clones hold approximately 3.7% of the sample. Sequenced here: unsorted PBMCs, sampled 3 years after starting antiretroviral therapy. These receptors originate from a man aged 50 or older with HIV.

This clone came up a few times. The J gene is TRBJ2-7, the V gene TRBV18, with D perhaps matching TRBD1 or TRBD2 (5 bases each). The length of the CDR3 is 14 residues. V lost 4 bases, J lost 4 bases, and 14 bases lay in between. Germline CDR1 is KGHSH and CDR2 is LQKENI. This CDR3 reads CASSRSGPQYEQYF. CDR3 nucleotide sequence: TGTGCCAGCTCACGGTCGGGACCCCAATACGAGCAGTACTTC.

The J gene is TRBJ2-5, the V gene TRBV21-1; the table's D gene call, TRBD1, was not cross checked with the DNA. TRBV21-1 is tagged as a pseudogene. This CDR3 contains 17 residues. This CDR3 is CASSLGGGQGERETQYF. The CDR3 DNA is TGTGCCAGCAGCTTAGGGGGGGGACAGGGTGAGAGGGAGACCCAGTACTTC.

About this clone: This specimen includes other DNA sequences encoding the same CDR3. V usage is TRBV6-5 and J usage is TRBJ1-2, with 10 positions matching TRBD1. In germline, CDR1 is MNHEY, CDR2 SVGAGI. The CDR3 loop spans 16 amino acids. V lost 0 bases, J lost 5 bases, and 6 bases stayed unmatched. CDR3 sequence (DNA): TGTGCCAGCAGTTACTCAAGGACAGGGGGAGGGTATGGCTACACCTTC. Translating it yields CASSYSRTGGGYGYTF.

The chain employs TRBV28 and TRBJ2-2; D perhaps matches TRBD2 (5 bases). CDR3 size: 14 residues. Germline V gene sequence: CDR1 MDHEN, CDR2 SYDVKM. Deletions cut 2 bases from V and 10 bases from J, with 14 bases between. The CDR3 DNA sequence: TGTGCCAGCAGTTTAGCCGTCGGAGCGGAGGAGCTGTTTTTT. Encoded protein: CASSLAVGAEELFF.

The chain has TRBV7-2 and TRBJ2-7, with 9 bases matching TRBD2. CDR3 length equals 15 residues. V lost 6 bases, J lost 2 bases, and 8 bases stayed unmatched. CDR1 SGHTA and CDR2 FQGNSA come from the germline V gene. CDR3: CASRMTSGIAYEQYF. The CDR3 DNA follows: TGTGCCAGCAGAATGACTAGCGGTATAGCCTACGAGCAGTACTTC.

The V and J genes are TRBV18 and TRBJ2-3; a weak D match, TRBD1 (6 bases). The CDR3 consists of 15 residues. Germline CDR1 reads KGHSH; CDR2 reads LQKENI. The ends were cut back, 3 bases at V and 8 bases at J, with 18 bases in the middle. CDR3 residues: CASSPTGYSLGTQYF. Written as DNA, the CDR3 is TGTGCCAGCTCACCTACAGGGTATTCTTTAGGTACGCAGTATTTT.

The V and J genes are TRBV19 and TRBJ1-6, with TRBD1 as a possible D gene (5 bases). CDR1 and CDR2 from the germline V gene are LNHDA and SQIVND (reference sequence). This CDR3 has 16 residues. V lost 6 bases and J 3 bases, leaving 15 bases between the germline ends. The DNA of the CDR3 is TGTGCCAGTAGCTCCCCCAGGGCGCGCTATAATTCACCCCTCCACTTT. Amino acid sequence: CASSSPRARYNSPLHF.

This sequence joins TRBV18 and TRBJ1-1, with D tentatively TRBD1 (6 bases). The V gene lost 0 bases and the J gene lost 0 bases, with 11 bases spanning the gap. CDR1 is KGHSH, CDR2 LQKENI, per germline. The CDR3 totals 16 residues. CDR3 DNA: TGTGCCAGCTCACCACCTATGACAGGACTGAACACTGAAGCTTTCTTT. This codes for CASSPPMTGLNTEAFF.

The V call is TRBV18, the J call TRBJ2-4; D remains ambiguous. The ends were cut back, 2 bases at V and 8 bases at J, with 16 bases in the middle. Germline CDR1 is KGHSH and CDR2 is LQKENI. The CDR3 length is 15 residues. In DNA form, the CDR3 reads TGTGCCAGCTCACCAACTGCATGGCTGGTCTACATTCAGTACTTC. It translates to CASSPTAWLVYIQYF.

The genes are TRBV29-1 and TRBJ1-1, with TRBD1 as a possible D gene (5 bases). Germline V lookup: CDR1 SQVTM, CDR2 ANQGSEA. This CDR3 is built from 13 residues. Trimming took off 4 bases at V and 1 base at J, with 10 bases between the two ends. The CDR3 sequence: CSVVGQGNTEAFF. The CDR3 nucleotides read TGCAGCGTTGTAGGTCAGGGGAACACTGAAGCTTTCTTT.

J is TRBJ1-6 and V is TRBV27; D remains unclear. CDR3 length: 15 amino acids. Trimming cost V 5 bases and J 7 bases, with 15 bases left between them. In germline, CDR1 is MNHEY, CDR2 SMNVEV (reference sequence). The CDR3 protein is CASSPGGRLNSPLHF. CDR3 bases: TGTGCCAGCAGTCCTGGTGGACGGTTAAATTCACCCCTCCACTTT.

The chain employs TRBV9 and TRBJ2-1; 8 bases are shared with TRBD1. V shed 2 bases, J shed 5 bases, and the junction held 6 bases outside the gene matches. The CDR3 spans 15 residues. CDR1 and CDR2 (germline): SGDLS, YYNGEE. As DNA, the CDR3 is TGTGCCAGCAGCGTCGAGGGGACAGGCAACAATGAGCAGTTCTTC. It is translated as CASSVEGTGNNEQFF.

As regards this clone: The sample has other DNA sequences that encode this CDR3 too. CDR3: CASSKDTNTGELFF. CDR3 nucleotides: TGTGCCAGCAGCAAGGACACGAACACCGGGGAGCTGTTTTTT. The chain employs TRBV7-2 and TRBJ2-2, with D possibly TRBD1 on 5 matching bases. Trimming cost V 5 bases and J 0 bases, with 7 bases left between them. The CDR3 totals 14 residues. Germline V gene lookup returns CDR1 SGHTA and CDR2 FQGNSA.

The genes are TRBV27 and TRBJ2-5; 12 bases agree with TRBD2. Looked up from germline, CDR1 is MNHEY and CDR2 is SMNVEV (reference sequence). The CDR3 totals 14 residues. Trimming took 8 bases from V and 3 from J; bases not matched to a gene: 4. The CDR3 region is CASRRLAGEETQYF. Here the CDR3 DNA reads TGTGCCAGCCGACGACTAGCGGGAGAAGAGACCCAGTACTTC.

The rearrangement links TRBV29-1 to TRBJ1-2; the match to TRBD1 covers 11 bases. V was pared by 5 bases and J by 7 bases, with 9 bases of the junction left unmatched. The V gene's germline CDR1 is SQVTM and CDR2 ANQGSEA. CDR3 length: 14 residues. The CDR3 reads CSVRGTGTGGGYTF. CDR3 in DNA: TGCAGCGTTCGTGGGACCGGGACAGGGGGTGGCTACACCTTC.

CDR3 sequence: CASSQYLGQPQHF. In nucleotides, the CDR3 is TGTGCCAGCAGCCAATATTTGGGGCAGCCCCAGCATTTT. V gene TRBV11-2 combines with J gene TRBJ1-5; D not resolved. Trimming took 5 bases from V and 7 from J, leaving 12 bases between them. CDR3 size: 13 residues. CDR1 is SGHAT, CDR2 FQNNGV, per germline.

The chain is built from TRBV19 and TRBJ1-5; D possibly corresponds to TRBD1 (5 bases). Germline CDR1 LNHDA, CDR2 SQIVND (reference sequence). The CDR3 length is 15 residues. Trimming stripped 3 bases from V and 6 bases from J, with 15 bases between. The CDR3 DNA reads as TGTGCCAGTAGTATTATGGCAGGGTTCGGTCAGCCCCAGCATTTT. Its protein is CASSIMAGFGQPQHF.

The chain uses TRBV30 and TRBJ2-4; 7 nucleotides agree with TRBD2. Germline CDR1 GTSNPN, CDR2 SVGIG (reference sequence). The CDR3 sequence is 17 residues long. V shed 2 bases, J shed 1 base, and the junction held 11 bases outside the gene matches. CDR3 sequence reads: CAWSMLWIGGAKNIQYF. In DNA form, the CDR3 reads TGTGCCTGGAGTATGCTCTGGATCGGGGGGGCCAAAAACATTCAGTACTTC.

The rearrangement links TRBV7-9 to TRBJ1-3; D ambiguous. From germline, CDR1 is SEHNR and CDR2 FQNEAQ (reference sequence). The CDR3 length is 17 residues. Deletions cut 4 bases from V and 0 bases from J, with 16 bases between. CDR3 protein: CASSSKVGSLSGNTIYF. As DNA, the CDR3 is TGTGCCAGCAGCTCAAAAGTCGGGAGCCTCTCTGGAAACACCATATATTTT.